The T cell receptor beta chain under discussion was sequenced for a study of brain T cells in children with intractable seizures (dated by TCRdb to the early 2020s). For the wider study: As a first screen for immune gene transcripts, resected brain tissue from about 58 pediatric epilepsy surgery cases was run on a NanoString immunology panel. About 65% of the 12 selected surgery cases also had pre-surgery blood sequenced, which left four cases with brain tissue only. Results and caveats for the whole study, not just this receptor: Because sequencing depth was different between pre-surgery and post-surgery blood, clones absent from the pre-surgery sample may reflect undersampling. The patients' HCMV serostatus was not known, and viral specificity was inferred solely from CDR3 sequence similarity.

The immunoSEQ assay was used to generate TCR beta chain sequences from genomic DNA. For the original study's pipeline: CDR3 sequences that did not begin with the conserved framework cysteine at position 104 were removed by hand. To get clonality, the normalized Shannon's Diversity Index was subtracted from one, giving values from 0 (maximal diversity) to 1 (oligoclonal). Chi-squared comparison-of-proportions tests assessed whether the same CDR3 differed in frequency between samples, such as brain versus blood. Public clonotypes were found through immuneACCESS searches, while the VDJdb browser was used to judge similarity to known antiviral clonotypes. Entries here come from immuneACCESS through TCRdb and include only in-frame sequences with V and J called. Some clones fail to appear in such tables; in the studies checked, an unresolved V gene covers under half of the shortfall, and the cause of the remainder is unknown. V and J calls and clone size are as listed in that table; D and trimming were resolved from the DNA. Here the sample has about 41,000 clones; approximately 92% occur a single time. The ten largest account for 5% to 6.5% of the sample.

With respect to this clone: This clone's antigen is unknown. No base-level quality is on record; no much larger clone is a single base apart.

V sheds 1 base and J sheds 7 bases, leaving 19 bases between their ends. CDR1 and CDR2, looked up from the germline V gene, are SGHTA and FQGNSA. The CDR3 runs 16 residues from the cysteine to the phenylalanine. CDR3 DNA is the only sequence kept; it has 48 bases, read in frame from the first base. The time point label here, explained by the study, means: resected brain tissue, or blood drawn just prior to surgery. The surgery cases with the highest brain T cell transcript signatures were chosen for TCR beta chain sequencing of brain tissue, and also of blood when blood was available. Before surgery, the patients had been given at least one anti-epileptic drug. The TCR-sequenced patients were children whose drug-resistant epilepsy was caused by tuberous sclerosis complex, focal cortical dysplasia, Rasmussen encephalitis or hemimegalencephaly. The Monarch genomic DNA purification kit was used to extract bulk genomic DNA from unsorted brain tissue and from whole blood.

Specimen: peripheral blood, collected at surgery. The sequence was collected from a girl aged 2 to 9 with tuberous sclerosis and intractable seizures. The V gene is TRBV7-2 and the J gene is TRBJ1-2, and possibly TRBD1, on 6 matching bases. The CDR3 protein: CASSLDRSGGPRGYTF. The nucleotide sequence reads as follows: TGTGCCAGCAGCTTAGATCGGTCCGGGGGGCCTCGTGGCTACACCTTC.